These 11 T cell receptor beta chains came from one sample sequenced in a study of blood T cell repertoires in COVID-19. Sequencing used immunoSEQ multiplex PCR; TCRdb keeps in-frame clones, though not all of them. Of about 51,000 clones detected, approximately 90% appear once; the ten largest clones hold approximately 2.8%. Sequenced input: peripheral blood. The receptors were gathered from a man aged 50 or older with acute or convalescent COVID-19.

The J gene is TRBJ2-1, the V gene TRBV18; TRBD2 agrees at 12 bases. Trimming at V came to 3 bases and at J to 9 bases, leaving 9 bases not matched to a gene. Per the germline V gene, CDR1 is KGHSH and CDR2 is LQKENI. This CDR3 spans 16 amino acids. CDR3 loop: CASSPPTSGGLGEQFF. The CDR3 nucleotides read TGTGCCAGCTCACCTCCGACTAGCGGGGGCCTGGGTGAGCAGTTCTTC.

The rearrangement uses TRBV12-5 and TRBJ1-1; a weak D match, TRBD1 (5 bases). Germline values: CDR1 LGHNT, CDR2 FRNRAP. The CDR3 length is 14 residues. V was cut by 6 bases and J by 4 bases, with 15 bases left in between. In DNA, the CDR3 is TGTGCTAGTGGCCTCAATACAGGAACCACTGAAGCTTTCTTT. Protein product: CASGLNTGTTEAFF.

The chain couples TRBV5-1 to TRBJ2-3; 9 nucleotides align to TRBD2. This CDR3 is built from 15 residues. V was clipped by 4 bases and J by 3 bases; unmatched bases: 6. The V gene's germline CDR1 is SGHRS and CDR2 YFSETQ. The CDR3 loop reads CASSKGLASTDTQYF. The CDR3 nucleotides are TGCGCCAGCAGCAAGGGACTAGCTTCGACAGATACGCAGTATTTT.

V gene TRBV10-2 combines with J gene TRBJ1-3; D perhaps matches TRBD1 (6 bases). The CDR3 has 14 residues. Trimming took off 4 bases at V and 2 bases at J, with 9 bases between the two ends. CDR1 WSHSY and CDR2 SAAADI come from the germline V gene. The CDR3 bases are TGCGCCAGCAGTGCCCCAGGGGCTGGAAACACCATATATTTT. It yields the protein CASSAPGAGNTIYF.

The chain employs TRBV7-8 and TRBJ1-2, with 10 bases matching TRBD1. Trimming removed 3 bases from V and 7 bases from J; junction bases left unmatched: 8. Germline V CDR1 and CDR2: SGHVS, FQNEAQ. CDR3 length equals 15 residues. The CDR3 coding sequence is TGTGCCAGCAGCTTGGCGACAGGGGGCCTAGGTGGCTACACCTTC. Encoded protein: CASSLATGGLGGYTF.

This chain links TRBV19 with TRBJ2-7, with D perhaps matching TRBD1 (6 bases). Trimming removed 6 bases at V and 0 bases at J, with 12 bases between. Per the germline V gene, CDR1 is LNHDA and CDR2 is SQIVND (reference sequence). The length of the CDR3 is 14 residues. CDR3 nucleotide sequence: TGTGCCAGTAGCCACGACAGGAACTCCTACGAGCAGTACTTC. It encodes CASSHDRNSYEQYF.

CDR3 in amino acids: CASTFSGGAKNIQYF. CDR3 coding DNA: TGTGCCAGCACCTTCTCAGGGGGGGCCAAAAACATTCAGTACTTC. The V gene is TRBV3-1 (or the pseudogene TRBV3-2), the J gene TRBJ2-4; the D gene is possibly TRBD1 (7 bases). The germline V gene encodes CDR1 LGHDT and CDR2 YNNKEL (reference sequence). Between the trimmed V and J ends, which lost 7 bases and 1 base, there was a span of 14 bases. This CDR3 has 15 amino acids.

The chain uses TRBV10-3 and TRBJ1-3; D is ambiguous. The CDR3 consists of 17 residues. The V and J ends lost 4 bases and 0 bases respectively, with 16 bases between them. Per the germline V gene, CDR1 is ENHRY and CDR2 is SYGVKD. The CDR3 reads CAISGGDGRPSGNTIYF. In DNA, the CDR3 is TGTGCCATCAGTGGGGGTGACGGGAGACCCTCTGGAAACACCATATATTTT.

In this sample, this clone turned up once. This CDR3 reads CASSQRLTGTSGGQDTQYF. CDR3 coding DNA: TGTGCCAGCAGCCAGCGATTAACCGGGACTAGCGGGGGGCAAGATACGCAGTATTTT. V is TRBV4-2 and J is TRBJ2-3; 15 nucleotides match TRBD2. Germline assignment: CDR1 LGHNA and CDR2 YNFKEQ. The V and J ends lost 3 bases and 5 bases, in that order; junction bases with no gene match: 12. The CDR3 has 19 amino acids.

The rearrangement joins TRBV29-1 to TRBJ2-7; no clear D gene. The CDR3 length is 11 residues. Per germline, CDR1 SQVTM and CDR2 ANQGSEA. V lost 0 bases to trimming and J lost 7 bases, with 7 bases between them. For the CDR3, the DNA is TGCAGCGTTGAAGATGGCGGAGAGCAGTACTTC. Translating it yields CSVEDGGEQYF.

The J gene is TRBJ1-4, the V gene TRBV5-1; 8 positions agree with TRBD1. V was clipped by 3 bases and J by 4 bases; unmatched bases: 2. The CDR3 is made up of 14 amino acids. The germline V gene encodes CDR1 SGHRS and CDR2 YFSETQ. The CDR3 loop is CASSSGQVNEKLFF. The CDR3 region has the DNA TGCGCCAGCAGCTCGGGACAGGTTAATGAAAAACTGTTTTTT.